Below, 7 T cell receptor beta chains from the same sample are listed, as sequenced in a study of graft-versus-host responses after intestinal transplantation. Sequencing used immunoSEQ multiplex PCR; TCRdb keeps in-frame clones, though not all of them. The sample includes about 61,000 clones, about 94% seen only once; the top ten take about 0.38%. These receptors' antigens are unknown. The sequencing here drew on unstimulated CD4+ T cells sorted from spleen or lymph node cells, taken before transplant. The receptors were sampled from a human donor who was the organ donor for an intestinal transplant.

The CDR3 DNA sequence: TGTGCCAGCAGCGATCTACAGGGGGCATATAATTCACCCCTCCACTTT. Its protein is CASSDLQGAYNSPLHF. The chain employs TRBV5-6 and TRBJ1-6; TRBD1 aligns across 9 bases. J was trimmed by 4 bases and V by 4 bases; bases with no gene match: 6. Germline V gene lookup returns CDR1 SGHDT and CDR2 YYEEEE. The CDR3 covers 16 residues.

The V and J genes are TRBV7-2 and TRBJ2-3; tentative D call: TRBD1 (5 bases). Trimming removed 2 bases from V and 2 bases from J, with 8 bases in between. The germline V gene has CDR1 SGHTA and CDR2 FQGNSA. The CDR3 is 14 amino acids. CDR3 residues: CASSLRGNTDTQYF. CDR3 nucleotide sequence: TGTGCCAGCAGCTTAAGGGGCAACACAGATACGCAGTATTTT.

The chain couples TRBV19 to TRBJ2-1; no definite D call. The CDR3 has 12 residues. From germline, CDR1 is LNHDA and CDR2 SQIVND (reference sequence). Trimming pared 6 bases from V and 2 bases from J, leaving 5 bases between. In DNA, the CDR3 is TGTGCCAGTAGAGGGACCTACAATGAGCAGTTCTTC. This encodes CASRGTYNEQFF.

The gene calls are TRBV11-3 and TRBJ2-3, with D tentatively TRBD2 (5 bases). Trimming took 5 bases from V and 0 from J, leaving 9 bases between them. The germline gives CDR1 SGHNT, CDR2 YENEEA. There are 14 residues in the CDR3. CDR3 residues: CASSELGSTDTQYF. CDR3 bases: TGTGCCAGCAGCGAACTAGGTAGCACAGATACGCAGTATTTT.

V and J are TRBV6-5 and TRBJ1-2; D not certain. V lost 2 bases and J 4 bases, leaving 14 bases between the germline ends. The germline V gene encodes CDR1 MNHEY and CDR2 SVGAGI. The CDR3 is 15 amino acids. Written as DNA, the CDR3 is TGTGCCAGCAGTTACGACCTAGGGCACACCTATGGCTACACCTTC. It encodes CASSYDLGHTYGYTF.

The gene calls are TRBV5-1 and TRBJ2-3; no clear D. Per germline, CDR1 SGHRS and CDR2 YFSETQ. The CDR3 totals 12 residues. V was shortened by 4 bases and J by 5 bases, with 8 bases between the two germline ends. The CDR3, as DNA: TGCGCCAGCAGCCCCTTTGGAGATACGCAGTATTTT. It translates to CASSPFGDTQYF.

The chain couples TRBV12-5 to TRBJ1-6; 10 positions match TRBD1. This CDR3 spans 16 amino acids. The V gene's germline CDR1 is LGHNT and CDR2 FRNRAP. J gave up 6 bases and V 1 base, and 3 bases lay outside the gene matches. The CDR3 DNA reads as TGTGCTAGTGGTTTGGCCGGGACAGGGGCTAATTCACCCCTCCACTTT. Translation gives CASGLAGTGANSPLHF.